The 24 T cell receptor beta chains reported below all come from one sample, sequenced in a study of blood T cell repertoires in COVID-19. The repertoire was sequenced with immunoSEQ multiplex PCR; TCRdb's copy has only in-frame clones and lacks some. The repertoire holds about 110,000 clones, 84% seen once, with around 4.4% in the top ten. Sequenced input: peripheral blood. The receptor source for this set is a human donor in a cohort sampled during active COVID-19.

V is TRBV7-9 and J is TRBJ2-5; the match to TRBD2 covers 12 bases. This CDR3 contains 15 residues. Trimming took 1 base from V and 5 from J; bases not matched to a gene: 2. Germline CDR1 SEHNR, CDR2 FQNEAQ (reference sequence). The CDR3 DNA reads as TGTGCCAGCAGCTTAGTTCTAGCGGGAGGGGAGACCCAGTACTTC. Translating it yields CASSLVLAGGETQYF.

V usage is TRBV27 and J usage is TRBJ1-1, with D maybe TRBD1 (6 bases). The V end lost 7 bases, the J end lost 3 bases, and 15 bases lay between the germline ends. CDR3 length equals 14 residues. The germline V gene encodes CDR1 MNHEY and CDR2 SMNVEV (reference sequence). The CDR3 nucleotides are TGTGCCAGCAAGCTTCAGGGGAAGGACACTGAAGCTTTCTTT. This encodes CASKLQGKDTEAFF.

This clone was counted a single time. The CDR3 protein is CASRRTTSPYEQYF. The CDR3 DNA is TGTGCCAGCAGGCGTACAACTAGCCCGTACGAGCAGTACTTC. V and J are TRBV6-5 and TRBJ2-7; the D gene is possibly TRBD2 (6 bases). Trimming pared 6 bases from V and 4 bases from J, leaving 16 bases between. CDR3 size: 14 residues. Germline V gives CDR1 MNHEY, CDR2 SVGAGI.

The V and J genes are TRBV5-4 and TRBJ2-3; 9 bases agree with TRBD2. The CDR3 runs to 15 residues. CDR1 is SGHNT, CDR2 YYREEE, per germline (reference sequence). After removal of 2 bases from V and 9 bases from J, the junction contained 10 bases not matched to a gene. The chain's CDR3 is CASSFGGRALGTQYF. The CDR3 nucleotides read TGTGCCAGCAGCTTTGGCGGGAGGGCCTTAGGGACGCAGTATTTT.

This chain joins TRBV7-3 and TRBJ2-7; 9 nucleotides agree with TRBD1. Germline assignment: CDR1 SGHTA and CDR2 FQGTGA. With V trimmed by 11 bases and J by 2 bases, 4 bases remained unmatched. The CDR3 consists of 12 residues. The CDR3 nucleotides read TGTGCCGGGACAGGGATACCCTACGAGCAGTACGTC. Translation gives CAGTGIPYEQYV.

J is TRBJ1-1 and V is TRBV6-6; 8 bases fit TRBD1. The CDR3 loop spans 14 amino acids. Germline CDR1 is MNHNY and CDR2 is SVGAGI (reference sequence). V trimming: 6 bases; J trimming: 3 bases; junction bases outside the gene matches: 6. CDR3 coding DNA: TGTGCCAGCAGCACGACAGGGGAGGACACTGAAGCTTTCTTT. Its translation is CASSTTGEDTEAFF.

The gene calls are TRBV5-1 and TRBJ1-2; 7 bases are shared with TRBD1. Germline CDR1 reads SGHRS; CDR2 reads YFSETQ. The CDR3 length is 13 residues. The junction had 5 bases not matched to a gene; V was cut back by 4 bases and J by 5 bases. CDR3 nucleotide sequence: TGCGCCAGCAGCCAAACAGGGGATTATGGCTACACCTTC. It specifies CASSQTGDYGYTF. The full variable domain, rest sourced from reference TRBV5-1 and TRBJ1-2, is KAGVTQTPRYLIKTRGQQVTLSCSPISGHRSVSWYQQTPGQGLQFLFEYFSETQRNKGNFPGRFSGRQFSNSRSEMNVSTLELGDSALYLCASSQTGDYGYTFGSGTRLTVV.

The chain uses TRBV7-9 and TRBJ2-1; perhaps TRBD1 as D (6 bases). In germline, CDR1 is SEHNR, CDR2 FQNEAQ (reference sequence). V shed 5 bases and J shed 6 bases, with 20 bases lying between them. This CDR3 has 16 amino acids. The CDR3 DNA reads as TGTGCCAGCAGCCCCCCCGCCGGCATCAGGGGCAATGAGCAGTTCTTC. Translating it yields CASSPPAGIRGNEQFF.

The chain couples TRBV5-1 to TRBJ1-4, with 7 nucleotides matching TRBD1. J gave up 5 bases and V 1 base, and 5 bases lay outside the gene matches. The CDR3 length is 15 residues. Germline V gives CDR1 SGHRS, CDR2 YFSETQ. The CDR3 loop reads CASSLNTGDNEKLFF. The CDR3 nucleotides are TGCGCCAGCAGCTTGAATACAGGGGACAATGAAAAACTGTTTTTT.

This clone was found a few times. For the CDR3, the DNA is TGTGCCAGCAGTCTTCCAGATACGCAGTATTTT. It is translated as CASSLPDTQYF. The chain combines TRBV6-2 or TRBV6-3 with TRBJ2-3; no definite D call. V lost 5 bases to trimming and J lost 4 bases, with 4 bases between them. CDR1 and CDR2 (germline): MNHEY, SVGEGT. This CDR3 comprises 11 residues.

V usage is TRBV7-9 and J usage is TRBJ1-2, with 7 bases lining up with TRBD1. The germline gives CDR1 SEHNR, CDR2 FQNEAQ (reference sequence). This CDR3 has 15 amino acids. J was trimmed by 4 bases and V by 1 base; bases with no gene match: 6. Here the CDR3 DNA reads TGTGCCAGCAGCTTAGAAGGGGCAGGGGGCTATGGCTACACCTTC. Its protein product is CASSLEGAGGYGYTF.

The chain couples TRBV2 to TRBJ2-2; weak D call: TRBD1 (6 bases). CDR1 is SNHLY and CDR2 is FYNNEI in the germline V gene. The CDR3 has 14 amino acids. Trimming cost V 9 bases and J 5 bases, with 16 bases left between them. The CDR3 sequence is CASRTGTITGELFF. The DNA for the CDR3 is TGTGCCAGTCGGACGGGGACAATTACCGGGGAGCTGTTTTTT.

The gene calls are TRBV2 and TRBJ2-3; unclear D gene. The germline CDR1 and CDR2 sequences are SNHLY and FYNNEI. The CDR3 length is 15 residues. V lost 7 bases to trimming and J lost 0 bases, with 14 bases between them. This CDR3 is CASNKRRSSTDTQYF. CDR3 DNA sequence: TGTGCCAGCAATAAGAGACGGAGTAGCACAGATACGCAGTATTTT.

The chain has TRBV21-1 and TRBJ2-7; the table's D call TRBD1 went unverified against the DNA. TRBV21-1 is recorded as a pseudogene. The length of the CDR3 is 15 residues. For the CDR3, the DNA is TGTGCCAGCAGCCTACGACAGGGGGCATGCTACGAGCAGTACGTC. This sequence encodes CASSLRQGACYEQYV.

The V and J genes are TRBV12-3 or TRBV12-4 and TRBJ1-4; D unclear. The V and J ends lost 3 bases and 5 bases respectively, with 7 bases between them. The CDR3 has 13 amino acids. The CDR3 nucleotides read TGTGCCAGCAGTTTGGGCTCGAATGAAAAACTGTTTTTT. This sequence encodes CASSLGSNEKLFF.

This clone was recorded only once. The chain's CDR3 is CASNGMARSGANVLTF. The CDR3 DNA reads as TGTGCCAGCAATGGTATGGCCCGCTCTGGGGCCAACGTCCTGACTTTC. This rearrangement joins TRBV2 to TRBJ2-6; no reliable D call. The V gene's germline CDR1 is SNHLY and CDR2 FYNNEI. The length of the CDR3 is 16 residues. Between the trimmed V and J ends, which lost 7 bases and 0 bases, there was a span of 13 bases.

The chain uses TRBV10-3 and TRBJ2-3; tentative D call: TRBD1 (6 bases). Germline assignment: CDR1 ENHRY and CDR2 SYGVKD. Trimming left V 3 bases short and J 0 bases short, with 10 bases between. This CDR3 has 15 amino acids. CDR3 protein: CAISEGGMSTDTQYF. The DNA of the CDR3 is TGTGCCATCAGTGAAGGGGGAATGAGCACAGATACGCAGTATTTT.

V usage is TRBV11-2 and J usage is TRBJ1-4; 7 nucleotides match TRBD1. J was trimmed by 12 bases and V by 3 bases; bases with no gene match: 7. This CDR3 contains 13 residues. Germline loops: CDR1 SGHAT, CDR2 FQNNGV. The CDR3 spells CASSFIEQGQLFF. CDR3 in DNA: TGTGCCAGCAGCTTCATCGAACAGGGGCAACTGTTTTTT.

This chain uses TRBV18 with TRBJ2-3; D unclear. The germline gives CDR1 KGHSH, CDR2 LQKENI. The ends were cut back, 0 bases at V and 8 bases at J, with 18 bases in the middle. This CDR3 contains 16 residues. The CDR3 loop reads CASSPPTAALYGTQYF. In DNA, the CDR3 is TGTGCCAGCTCACCACCAACTGCTGCTCTCTACGGTACGCAGTATTTT.

The chain joins TRBV5-1 to TRBJ2-3, with 7 bases identical to TRBD2. The junction had 4 bases not matched to a gene; V was cut back by 4 bases and J by 2 bases. The V gene's germline CDR1 is SGHRS and CDR2 YFSETQ. This CDR3 is built from 14 residues. The CDR3 sequence is CASSVGDYTDTQYF. In DNA, the CDR3 is TGCGCCAGCAGCGTAGGGGACTACACAGATACGCAGTATTTT.

CDR3 sequence (DNA): TGTGCCTGGAGCGCAGGGGGGAACAATGAGCAGTTCTTC. It yields the protein CAWSAGGNNEQFF. V gene TRBV30 combines with J gene TRBJ2-1; weak D call: TRBD1 (7 bases). The V gene's germline CDR1 is GTSNPN and CDR2 SVGIG (reference sequence). Trimming cost V 3 bases and J 5 bases, with 11 bases left between them. This CDR3 is 13 amino acids long.

This rearrangement joins TRBV19 to TRBJ1-6; 7 bases agree with TRBD1. CDR3 length: 14 amino acids. J was trimmed by 7 bases and V by 3 bases; bases with no gene match: 3. Per germline, CDR1 LNHDA and CDR2 SQIVND (reference sequence). The CDR3 here is CASSMKGANSPLHF. Written as DNA, the CDR3 is TGTGCCAGTAGTATGAAGGGGGCGAATTCACCCCTCCACTTT.

The chain recombines TRBV19 with TRBJ2-3; TRBD1 agrees at 7 bases. Looked up from germline, CDR1 is LNHDA and CDR2 is SQIVND (reference sequence). CDR3 length: 13 residues. V trimming: 5 bases; J trimming: 4 bases; junction bases outside the gene matches: 3. In nucleotides, the CDR3 is TGTGCCAGTAGTCCAACAGGGGCAGATACGCAGTATTTT. It codes for CASSPTGADTQYF.

The V call is TRBV28, the J call TRBJ1-1; D is perhaps TRBD1 (6 bases). Trimming shortened V by 10 bases and J by 0 bases, and 15 bases separated the two germline ends. The CDR3 length is 14 residues. Germline V gives CDR1 MDHEN, CDR2 SYDVKM. The CDR3 loop is CAKEDRPLNTEAFF. In DNA form, the CDR3 reads TGTGCCAAAGAAGACAGGCCCCTGAACACTGAAGCTTTCTTT.